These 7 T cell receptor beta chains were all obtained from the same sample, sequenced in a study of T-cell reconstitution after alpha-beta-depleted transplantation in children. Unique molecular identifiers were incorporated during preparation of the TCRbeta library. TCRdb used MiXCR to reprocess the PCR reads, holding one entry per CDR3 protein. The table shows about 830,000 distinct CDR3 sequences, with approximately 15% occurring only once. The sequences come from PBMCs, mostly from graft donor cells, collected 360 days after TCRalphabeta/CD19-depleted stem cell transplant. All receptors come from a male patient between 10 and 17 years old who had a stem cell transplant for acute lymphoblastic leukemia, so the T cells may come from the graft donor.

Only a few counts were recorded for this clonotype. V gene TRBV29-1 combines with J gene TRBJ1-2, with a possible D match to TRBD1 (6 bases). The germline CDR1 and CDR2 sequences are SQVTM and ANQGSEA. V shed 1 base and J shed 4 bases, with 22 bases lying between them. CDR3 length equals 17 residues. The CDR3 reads CSVEAGLGGVTIYGYTF. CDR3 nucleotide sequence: TGCAGCGTTGAAGCCGGCTTGGGGGGCGTAACCATCTATGGCTACACCTTC.

The CDR3 spells CASSLAFAGGTYNEQFF. CDR3 DNA sequence: TGTGCCAGCAGCTTAGCGTTTGCGGGAGGGACCTACAATGAGCAGTTCTTC. The rearrangement joins TRBV7-9 to TRBJ2-1, with 9 bases aligning to TRBD2. The CDR3 extends over 17 amino acids. Per the germline V gene, CDR1 is SEHNR and CDR2 is FQNEAQ (reference sequence). The ends lost 0 bases at V and 2 bases at J; junction bases unmatched: 5.

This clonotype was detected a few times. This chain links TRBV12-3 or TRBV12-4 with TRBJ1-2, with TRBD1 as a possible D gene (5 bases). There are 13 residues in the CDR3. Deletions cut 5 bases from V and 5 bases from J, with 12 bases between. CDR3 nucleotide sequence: TGTGCCAGCAGTACCGGGACGGAGTATGGCTACACCTTC. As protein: CASSTGTEYGYTF.

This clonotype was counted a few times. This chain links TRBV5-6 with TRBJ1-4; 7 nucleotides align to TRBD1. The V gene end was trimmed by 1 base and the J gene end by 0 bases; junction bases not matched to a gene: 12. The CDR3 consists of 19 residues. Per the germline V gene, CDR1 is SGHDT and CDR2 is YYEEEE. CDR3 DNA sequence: TGTGCCAGCAGCTTGTTGGAGGGGACAGTGAATCCAACTAATGAAAAACTGTTTTTT. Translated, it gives CASSLLEGTVNPTNEKLFF.

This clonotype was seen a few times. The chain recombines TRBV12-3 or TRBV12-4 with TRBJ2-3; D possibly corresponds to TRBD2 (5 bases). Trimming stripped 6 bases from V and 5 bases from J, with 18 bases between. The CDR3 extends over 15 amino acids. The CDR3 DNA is TGTGCCAGCAGACCAGCGGAAGTCAAGAGAGATACGCAGTATTTT. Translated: CASRPAEVKRDTQYF.

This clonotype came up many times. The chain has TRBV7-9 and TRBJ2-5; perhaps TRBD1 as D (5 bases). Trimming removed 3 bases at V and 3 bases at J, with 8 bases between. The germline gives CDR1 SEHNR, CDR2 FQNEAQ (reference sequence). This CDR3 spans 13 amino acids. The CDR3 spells CASSLVREETQYF. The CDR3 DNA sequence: TGTGCCAGCAGCTTGGTCAGGGAAGAGACCCAGTACTTC.

CDR3 DNA: TGTGCCAGCAGCTCCGCTCCAAAAAACATTCAGTACTTC. Translating gives CASSSAPKNIQYF. This sequence joins TRBV7-9 and TRBJ2-4; D remains ambiguous. This CDR3 region has 13 residues. CDR1 is SEHNR and CDR2 is FQNEAQ in the germline V gene (reference sequence). Trimming removed 4 bases from V and 4 bases from J, with 8 bases in between. The full variable domain, with the rest looked up from reference TRBV7-9 and TRBJ2-4, is DTGVSQNPRHKITKRGQNVTFRCDPISEHNRLYWYRQTLGQGPEFLTYFQNEAQLEKSRLLSDRFSAERPKGSFSTLEIQRTEQGDSAMYLCASSSAPKNIQYFGAGTRLSVL.